What follows are 26 T cell receptor beta chains derived from one specimen sequenced in a study of blood T cell repertoires in COVID-19. Profiling relied on immunoSEQ multiplex PCR, and the TCRdb table lists in-frame clones only, not all of them. The sample shows 210,000 or so clones, over 75% of them seen only once. The sequenced material came from peripheral blood. The receptors here all came from a woman aged 40 to 50 with acute or convalescent COVID-19.

V is TRBV5-1 and J is TRBJ2-6; D remains unclear. CDR1 is SGHRS, CDR2 YFSETQ, per germline. Trimming cost V 2 bases and J 0 bases, with 6 bases left between them. This CDR3 has 15 amino acids. The CDR3 region is CASSFENSGANVLTF. The CDR3 nucleotides read TGCGCCAGCAGCTTCGAGAACTCTGGGGCCAACGTCCTGACTTTC.

This clone was seen a single time. The chain couples TRBV6-1 to TRBJ2-1, with D unclear. The CDR3 totals 11 residues. Germline V lookup: CDR1 MNHNS, CDR2 SASEGT. Trimming shortened V by 2 bases and J by 10 bases, and 6 bases separated the two germline ends. In DNA, the CDR3 is TGTGCCAGCAGTGAACTTCAGGAGCAGTTCTTC. Encoded protein: CASSELQEQFF.

The genes are TRBV3-1 (or the pseudogene TRBV3-2) and TRBJ2-2; 7 positions agree with TRBD2. Losses at the gene ends were 3 bases for V and 5 bases for J; bases not matched to a gene: 6. The CDR3 consists of 15 residues. Germline CDR1 and CDR2: LGHDT and YNNKEL (reference sequence). The DNA for the CDR3 is TGTGCCAGCAGCCACCCGGGGGGAGGTACCGGGGAGCTGTTTTTT. Translating it yields CASSHPGGGTGELFF.

The chain is built from TRBV14 and TRBJ2-6, with D possibly being TRBD2 (5 bases). Germline CDR1 reads SGHDN; CDR2 reads FVKESK. The V end lost 0 bases, the J end lost 2 bases, and 8 bases lay between the germline ends. The CDR3 totals 16 residues. CDR3 DNA sequence: TGTGCCAGCAGCCAAGAAATCGGGGCTGGGGCCAACGTCCTGACTTTC. The encoded protein is CASSQEIGAGANVLTF.

The CDR3 sequence: CASSETAGELFF. CDR3 nucleotide sequence: TGCGCCAGCAGTGAGACTGCCGGGGAGCTGTTTTTT. The rearrangement links TRBV10-1 to TRBJ2-2; no clear D. The germline CDR1 and CDR2 sequences are WNHNN and SYGVQD (reference sequence). This CDR3 has 12 residues. V lost 2 bases and J lost 6, with 4 bases in between.

This clone was picked up a small number of times. This chain links TRBV5-4 with TRBJ1-2, with 7 nucleotides matching TRBD1. The CDR3 has 14 amino acids. Trimming at V came to 6 bases and at J to 7 bases, leaving 12 bases not matched to a gene. The V gene's germline CDR1 is SGHNT and CDR2 YYREEE (reference sequence). CDR3 in DNA: TGTGCCAGCACACCCGGGACAGCTTTTCCTGGCTACACCTTC. Its translation is CASTPGTAFPGYTF.

The gene calls are TRBV5-1 and TRBJ1-2; D gene uncertain. Germline V gene lookup returns CDR1 SGHRS and CDR2 YFSETQ. The CDR3 covers 14 residues. V was pared by 0 bases and J by 4 bases, with 10 bases between. The CDR3 region has the DNA TGCGCCAGCAGCTTGGGGACGGGATTCTATGGCTACACCTTC. This translates into CASSLGTGFYGYTF.

V gene TRBV30 combines with J gene TRBJ1-2, with TRBD1 identical over 8 bases. CDR1 GTSNPN and CDR2 SVGIG come from the germline V gene (reference sequence). The CDR3 has 18 amino acids. The V segment lost 3 bases and the J segment 5 bases; nucleotides outside the gene matches: 20. This CDR3 is CAWSPQGAASISKYGYTF. CDR3 nucleotides: TGTGCCTGGAGCCCGCAGGGGGCCGCCTCGATCTCCAAGTATGGCTACACCTTC.

To note about this clone: The same CDR3 can be traced to other DNA sequences in this sample. The chain couples TRBV10-3 to TRBJ2-1; no reliable D call. Per the germline V gene, CDR1 is ENHRY and CDR2 is SYGVKD. This CDR3 is 11 amino acids long. Trimming cost V 4 bases and J 10 bases, with 8 bases left between them. The CDR3 nucleotides are TGTGCCATCAGTGGTCGAGGAGAGCAGTTCTTC. Protein: CAISGRGEQFF.

V gene TRBV19 combines with J gene TRBJ2-6; TRBD2 is a possible D gene (5 bases). Deletions cut 9 bases from V and 4 bases from J, with 13 bases between. From germline, CDR1 is LNHDA and CDR2 SQIVND (reference sequence). The CDR3 is 14 residues long. The CDR3 region has the DNA TGTGCCAGCCTGCAGCGGTCAGGGGCCAACGTCCTGACTTTC. Translating it yields CASLQRSGANVLTF.

V usage is TRBV6-5 and J usage is TRBJ2-2; TRBD1 agrees at 9 bases. Losses at the gene ends were 2 bases for V and 4 bases for J; bases not matched to a gene: 5. Germline CDR1 MNHEY, CDR2 SVGAGI. This CDR3 is built from 16 residues. The CDR3 sequence: CASSYGGTGFTGELFF. CDR3 DNA: TGTGCCAGCAGTTACGGAGGGACAGGGTTCACCGGGGAGCTGTTTTTT.

The chain joins TRBV4-2 to TRBJ2-3; no definite D call. The CDR3 runs to 15 residues. Germline V CDR1 and CDR2: LGHNA, YNFKEQ. V was trimmed by 0 bases and J by 3 bases, leaving 10 bases between them. The CDR3 region is CASSQDLRITDTQYF. In DNA, the CDR3 is TGTGCCAGCAGCCAAGATCTCAGGATTACAGATACGCAGTATTTT.

V usage is TRBV5-6 and J usage is TRBJ2-3; D possibly corresponds to TRBD1 (6 bases). There are 18 residues in the CDR3. Trimming took 4 bases from V and 0 from J, leaving 21 bases between them. The germline CDR1 and CDR2 sequences are SGHDT and YYEEEE. The chain's CDR3 is CASSIAGTKLLSTDTQYF. The DNA for the CDR3 is TGTGCCAGCAGCATAGCCGGGACAAAGCTTCTTAGCACAGATACGCAGTATTTT.

The chain links TRBV9 to TRBJ2-1; 10 bases line up with TRBD2. Germline CDR1 is SGDLS and CDR2 is YYNGEE. V shed 3 bases and J 4 bases; nucleotides not matched to a gene: 4. CDR3 length: 15 residues. CDR3 nucleotides: TGTGCCAGCAGCGAGAAGGGACTAGCGTACAATGAGCAGTTCTTC. It is translated as CASSEKGLAYNEQFF. Together with reference TRBV9 and TRBJ2-1, the CDR3 gives the full variable domain: DSGVTQTPKHLITATGQRVTLRCSPRSGDLSVYWYQQSLDQGLQFLIQYYNGEERAKGNILERFSAQQFPDLHSELNLSSLELGDSALYFCASSEKGLAYNEQFFGPGTRLTVL.

The rearrangement links TRBV30 to TRBJ1-1; TRBD1 agrees at 7 bases. Germline assignment: CDR1 GTSNPN and CDR2 SVGIG (reference sequence). CDR3 length: 15 amino acids. The V and J ends lost 1 base and 2 bases, in that order; junction bases with no gene match: 7. Here the CDR3 reads CAWSAGDRFNTEAFF. CDR3 nucleotides: TGTGCCTGGAGTGCCGGGGACAGATTTAACACTGAAGCTTTCTTT.

This clone was picked up one time. The V gene is TRBV7-2, the J gene TRBJ1-4; 9 positions agree with TRBD1. The J segment lost 5 bases and the V segment lost 3 bases, leaving 7 bases of the junction unmatched. CDR1 and CDR2 from the germline V gene are SGHTA and FQGNSA. The CDR3 contains 16 residues. The CDR3 DNA sequence: TGTGCCAGCAGCTTGGCCGGGACAGGGAGGAATGAAAAACTGTTTTTT. It translates to CASSLAGTGRNEKLFF.

V gene TRBV5-1 combines with J gene TRBJ1-1, with 10 bases identical to TRBD1. V lost 4 bases and J lost 5; bases outside the gene matches: 11. CDR1 and CDR2 (germline): SGHRS, YFSETQ. This CDR3 spans 16 amino acids. The CDR3 DNA is TGCGCCAGCAGCACTGGACAGGGGGTACGGCGAACTGAAGCTTTCTTT. Its translation: CASSTGQGVRRTEAFF.

The J gene is TRBJ1-2, the V gene TRBV18, with D unclear. CDR3 length: 15 amino acids. The V end was cut by 2 bases, the J end by 6 bases, with 16 bases between. Per germline, CDR1 KGHSH and CDR2 LQKENI. Written as DNA, the CDR3 is TGTGCCAGCTCACCAGGCTCAAGGAGGCTTGATGGCTACACCTTC. Protein: CASSPGSRRLDGYTF.

The CDR3 bases are TGTGCCACCAGTGAGGCTAGCGGGGGGGGTGAGCAGTTCTTC. This gives the protein CATSEASGGGEQFF. The chain carries TRBV24-1 and TRBJ2-1, with TRBD2 identical over 12 bases. Germline loops: CDR1 KGHDR, CDR2 SFDVKD. The CDR3 contains 14 residues. After removal of 4 bases from V and 9 bases from J, the junction contained 3 bases not matched to a gene.

This clone is a singleton in its sample. The chain recombines TRBV10-3 with TRBJ2-6, with unresolved D. CDR3 length equals 11 residues. Germline V gene lookup returns CDR1 ENHRY and CDR2 SYGVKD. The V and J ends lost 8 bases and 3 bases respectively, with 2 bases between them. CDR3 in DNA: TGTGCCATCCTTGGGGCCAACGTCCTGACTTTC. As protein: CAILGANVLTF.

The genes are TRBV30 and TRBJ2-2, with D maybe TRBD1 (6 bases). The ends were cut back, 3 bases at V and 2 bases at J, with 7 bases in the middle. This CDR3 is 13 amino acids long. Germline V gives CDR1 GTSNPN, CDR2 SVGIG (reference sequence). Here the CDR3 reads CAWRDSNTGELFF. The CDR3 coding sequence is TGTGCCTGGAGGGACAGCAACACCGGGGAGCTGTTTTTT.

The J gene is TRBJ1-2, the V gene TRBV28; 7 nucleotides match TRBD1. The CDR3 has 16 residues. The ends lost 6 bases at V and 5 bases at J; junction bases unmatched: 15. Germline CDR1 MDHEN, CDR2 SYDVKM. CDR3: CASSQNRGAFLYGYTF. CDR3 DNA sequence: TGTGCCAGCAGCCAAAACAGGGGTGCCTTCCTTTATGGCTACACCTTC.

This rearrangement joins TRBV6-1 to TRBJ2-2, with TRBD1 as a possible D gene (6 bases). V dropped 4 bases and J dropped 7 bases, with 19 bases sitting between them. The CDR3 has 16 residues. CDR1 and CDR2 (germline): MNHNS, SASEGT. The CDR3 DNA follows: TGTGCCAGCAGTGTTGGGGGAGCAGGGGTTGGCGGGGAGCTGTTTTTT. It codes for CASSVGGAGVGGELFF.

The V call is TRBV10-3, the J call TRBJ2-1; 8 bases map to TRBD2. Germline CDR1 is ENHRY and CDR2 is SYGVKD. With V trimmed by 10 bases and J by 5 bases, 13 bases remained unmatched. This CDR3 spans 15 amino acids. The CDR3 bases are TGTGCCACTCAATTCGCGGGGGGTAATCACAATGAGCAGTTCTTC. Its translation: CATQFAGGNHNEQFF.

This clone came up a few times. The rearrangement links TRBV6-6 to TRBJ2-7, with D possibly matching TRBD2 (6 bases). Germline V gene sequence: CDR1 MNHNY, CDR2 SVGAGI (reference sequence). V dropped 11 bases and J dropped 0 bases, with 11 bases sitting between them. The length of the CDR3 is 12 residues. The CDR3 DNA reads as TGTGCCGTCGGGGGTAGCTCCTACGAGCAGTACGTC. This codes for CAVGGSSYEQYV.

This chain joins TRBV30 and TRBJ1-2; possible D gene TRBD1, 6 bases. This CDR3 has 14 amino acids. Germline V lookup: CDR1 GTSNPN, CDR2 SVGIG (reference sequence). V shed 0 bases and J shed 3 bases, with 11 bases lying between them. CDR3 protein: CAWSVQGSDYGYTF. The CDR3 DNA reads TGTGCCTGGAGTGTACAGGGCAGTGACTATGGCTACACCTTC.